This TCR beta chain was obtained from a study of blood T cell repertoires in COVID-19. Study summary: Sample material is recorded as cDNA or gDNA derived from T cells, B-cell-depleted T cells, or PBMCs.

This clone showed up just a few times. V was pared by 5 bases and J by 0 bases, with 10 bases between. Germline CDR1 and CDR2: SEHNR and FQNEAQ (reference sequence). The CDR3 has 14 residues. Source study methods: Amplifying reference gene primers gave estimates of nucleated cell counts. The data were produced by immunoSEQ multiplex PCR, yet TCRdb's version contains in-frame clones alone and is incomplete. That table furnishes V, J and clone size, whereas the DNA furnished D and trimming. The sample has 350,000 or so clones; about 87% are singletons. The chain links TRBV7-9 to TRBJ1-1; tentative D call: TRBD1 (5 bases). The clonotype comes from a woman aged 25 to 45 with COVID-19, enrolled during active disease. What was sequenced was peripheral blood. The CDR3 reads CASSKGLLNTEAFF. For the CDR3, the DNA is TGTGCCAGCAGCAAGGGGCTTTTGAACACTGAAGCTTTCTTT.